This T cell receptor (beta chain) was captured in a study of neurological immune-mediated disorders. Unsorted libraries were generated from 2 million PBMCs held at -80 degrees C. Germline V gene data show CDR1 as SGHTA and CDR2 as FQGTGA. The CDR3 spans 16 residues. J gave up 0 bases and V 5 bases, and 3 bases lay outside the gene matches. 5'RACE with 10-nucleotide random UMIs generated the cDNA. TCRdb re-called the 5' RACE reads with MiXCR, one entry per CDR3 protein. This sample carries some 48,000 distinct CDR3 sequences, about 9.4% of them seen once, and the ten largest clones take about 20%. This clonotype was counted at least ten times.

The origin of this receptor is a woman aged 40 to 55 with HTLV-1-associated myelopathy (HAM/TSP). The chain recombines TRBV7-3 with TRBJ2-1; 11 nucleotides align to TRBD2. Sample: PBMCs. The CDR3: CASSLSGGASYNEQFF. The CDR3 DNA sequence: TGTGCCAGCAGCCTTAGCGGGGGGGCCTCCTACAATGAGCAGTTCTTC.